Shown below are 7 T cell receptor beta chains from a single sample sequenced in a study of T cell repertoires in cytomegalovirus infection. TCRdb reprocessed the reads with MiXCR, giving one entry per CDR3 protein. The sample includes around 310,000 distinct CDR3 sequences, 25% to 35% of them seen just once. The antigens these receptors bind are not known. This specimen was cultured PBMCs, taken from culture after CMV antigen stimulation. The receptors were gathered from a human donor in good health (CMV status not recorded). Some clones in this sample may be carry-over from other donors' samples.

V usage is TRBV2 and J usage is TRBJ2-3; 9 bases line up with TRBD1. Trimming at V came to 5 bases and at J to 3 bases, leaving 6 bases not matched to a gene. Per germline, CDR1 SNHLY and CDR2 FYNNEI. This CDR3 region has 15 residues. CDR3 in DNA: TGTGCCAGCAGTACAGGGGGCTCGGGGACAGATACGCAGTATTTT. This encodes CASSTGGSGTDTQYF.

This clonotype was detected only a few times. This CDR3 reads CASSTGDNQPQHF. The CDR3 coding sequence is TGTGCCAGCAGTACTGGGGACAATCAGCCCCAGCATTTT. The chain carries TRBV12-3 or TRBV12-4 and TRBJ1-5; D unresolved. V was shortened by 5 bases and J by 3 bases, with 8 bases between the two germline ends. The CDR3 is 13 residues long.

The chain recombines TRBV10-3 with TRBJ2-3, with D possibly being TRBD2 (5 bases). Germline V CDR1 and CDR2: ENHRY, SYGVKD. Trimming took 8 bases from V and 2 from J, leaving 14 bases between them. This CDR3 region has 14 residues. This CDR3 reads CAIGERRDTDTQYF. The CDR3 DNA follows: TGTGCCATCGGGGAACGCCGGGACACAGATACGCAGTATTTT.

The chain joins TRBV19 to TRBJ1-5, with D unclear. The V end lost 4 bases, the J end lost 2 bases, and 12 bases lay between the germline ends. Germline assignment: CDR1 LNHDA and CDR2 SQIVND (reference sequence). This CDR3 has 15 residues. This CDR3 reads CASSSSGYGNQPQHF. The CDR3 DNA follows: TGTGCCAGTAGTAGTTCGGGTTATGGCAATCAGCCCCAGCATTTT. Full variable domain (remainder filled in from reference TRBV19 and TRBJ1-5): DGGITQSPKYLFRKEGQNVTLSCEQNLNHDAMYWYRQDPGQGLRLIYYSQIVNDFQKGDIAEGYSVSREKKESFPLTVTSAQKNPTAFYLCASSSSGYGNQPQHFGDGTRLSIL.

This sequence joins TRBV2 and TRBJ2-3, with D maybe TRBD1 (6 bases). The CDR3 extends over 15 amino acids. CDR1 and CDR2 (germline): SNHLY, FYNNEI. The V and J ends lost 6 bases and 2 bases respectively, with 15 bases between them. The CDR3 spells CASRGAVQDTDTQYF. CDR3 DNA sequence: TGTGCCAGCAGGGGGGCAGTCCAAGACACAGATACGCAGTATTTT.

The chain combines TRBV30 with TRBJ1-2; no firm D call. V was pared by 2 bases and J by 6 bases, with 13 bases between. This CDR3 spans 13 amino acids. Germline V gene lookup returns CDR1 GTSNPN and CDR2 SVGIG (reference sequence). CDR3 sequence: CAWSRVSSNGYTF. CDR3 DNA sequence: TGTGCCTGGAGTAGGGTCAGTTCGAATGGCTACACCTTC.

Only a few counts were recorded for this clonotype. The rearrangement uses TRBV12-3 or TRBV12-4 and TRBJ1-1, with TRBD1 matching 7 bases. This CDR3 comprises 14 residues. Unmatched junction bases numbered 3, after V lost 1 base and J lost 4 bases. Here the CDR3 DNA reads TGTGCCAGCAGTTTAGATCCAGGGGGCACTGAAGCTTTCTTT. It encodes CASSLDPGGTEAFF.